These 17 T cell receptor beta chains were all obtained from the same sample, sequenced in a study of CD8+ T cells in alopecia areata. In each case, RNA was isolated and then reverse transcribed into cDNA as the sequencing template. The table came from immunoSEQ multiplex PCR; TCRdb's copy has only in-frame clones and leaves some out. The table includes about 200,000 clones, under 40% detected once. Treatment defined: oral pan-JAK inhibitor, 5-10 mg twice daily. The sample was CD4+ T cells sorted from blood, taken at roughly week 30, from a patient treated with tofacitinib. Every receptor here comes from a human donor with alopecia areata.

This chain connects TRBV30 to TRBJ2-1; 8 nucleotides match TRBD1. The J segment lost 8 bases and the V segment lost 5 bases, leaving 11 bases of the junction unmatched. Per the germline V gene, CDR1 is GTSNPN and CDR2 is SVGIG (reference sequence). CDR3 size: 14 residues. CDR3 amino acids: CAWDQDRVVHEQFF. Here the CDR3 DNA reads TGTGCCTGGGATCAGGACAGGGTAGTACATGAGCAGTTCTTC.

V and J are TRBV9 and TRBJ1-6; perhaps TRBD1 as D (5 bases). This CDR3 comprises 16 residues. The germline V gene has CDR1 SGDLS and CDR2 YYNGEE. V lost 0 bases and J lost 10, with 17 bases in between. The CDR3 protein is CASSVEGTGRTSPLHF. The DNA of the CDR3 is TGTGCCAGCAGCGTAGAAGGGACCGGGAGGACATCACCCCTCCACTTT.

This chain links TRBV2 with TRBJ1-5; 8 bases are shared with TRBD1. The trim removed 5 bases at V and 6 bases at J, leaving 6 bases unmatched. The CDR3 totals 14 residues. Germline CDR1 and CDR2: SNHLY and FYNNEI. CDR3 sequence reads: CASSLQGGGQPQHF. In DNA form, the CDR3 reads TGTGCCAGCAGTCTACAGGGGGGTGGTCAGCCCCAGCATTTT.

In the case of this clone: Other nucleotide sequences in the sample specify the same CDR3. The chain carries TRBV29-1 and TRBJ2-3, with D tentatively TRBD1 or TRBD2 (5 bases each). V was clipped by 5 bases and J by 0 bases, with 9 bases between them. Germline V gene data show CDR1 as SQVTM and CDR2 as ANQGSEA. The CDR3 is 13 amino acids. CDR3 nucleotide sequence: TGCAGCGTTTCGGGACGGAGCACAGATACGCAGTATTTT. Protein: CSVSGRSTDTQYF.

V is TRBV4-1 and J is TRBJ1-2; D is unresolved. Germline CDR1 MGHRA, CDR2 YSYEKL. With 4 bases removed from V and 7 bases from J, the gap between germline ends came to 16 bases. The CDR3 has 14 amino acids. The DNA for the CDR3 is TGCGCCAGCAGCCCATTCGGGCCATCCCCTGGCTACACCTTC. As protein: CASSPFGPSPGYTF.

This rearrangement joins TRBV6-1 to TRBJ2-7; D remains unclear. Per germline, CDR1 MNHNS and CDR2 SASEGT. Trimming took 5 bases from V and 5 from J, leaving 16 bases between them. This CDR3 contains 14 residues. As DNA, the CDR3 is TGTGCCAGCAGTTCCCAGTCCGTATTCGACGAGCAGTACTTC. Its translation: CASSSQSVFDEQYF.

This clone was recorded a few times. This chain uses TRBV25-1 with TRBJ2-3; the D gene could be TRBD1 or TRBD2 (7 bases each). The CDR3 is 15 amino acids. V lost 1 base to trimming and J lost 3 bases, with 11 bases between them. Looked up from germline, CDR1 is MGHDK and CDR2 is SYGVNS. The DNA of the CDR3 is TGTGCCAGCAGTGAATCAGGGGGGGGAACAGATACGCAGTATTTT. Protein product: CASSESGGGTDTQYF.

The rearrangement uses TRBV20-1 and TRBJ1-2; D ambiguous. Germline values: CDR1 DFQATT, CDR2 SNEGSKA (reference sequence). The length of the CDR3 is 11 residues. V lost 4 bases and J 6 bases, leaving 9 bases between the germline ends. The CDR3 spells CSAIPPNGYTF. The CDR3 bases are TGCAGTGCTATTCCACCGAATGGCTACACCTTC.

This clone was picked up a small number of times. This sequence joins TRBV4-1 and TRBJ2-7; D is undetermined. This CDR3 contains 13 residues. V was pared by 4 bases and J by 5 bases, with 12 bases between. Per germline, CDR1 MGHRA and CDR2 YSYEKL. The CDR3 DNA is TGCGCCAGCAGCCTCCTGCCTTTCGACGAGCAGTACTTC. This codes for CASSLLPFDEQYF.

This clone showed up just a few times. The V gene is TRBV11-2, the J gene TRBJ1-1, with D hard to call. V was shortened by 5 bases and J by 0 bases, with 10 bases between the two germline ends. Looked up from germline, CDR1 is SGHAT and CDR2 is FQNNGV. This CDR3 contains 14 residues. In nucleotides, the CDR3 is TGTGCCAGCAGCCAACCCCGAGTGAACACTGAAGCTTTCTTT. It is translated as CASSQPRVNTEAFF.

This clone has just a few counts. This chain joins TRBV11-2 and TRBJ2-1, with 9 nucleotides matching TRBD2. This CDR3 spans 17 amino acids. Trimming removed 0 bases from V and 5 bases from J; junction bases left unmatched: 8. CDR1 and CDR2 (germline): SGHAT, FQNNGV. The DNA for the CDR3 is TGTGCCAGCAGCTTAGACGAGCGGCTAGCGGGAAACAATGAGCAGTTCTTC. Amino acid sequence: CASSLDERLAGNNEQFF. Full variable domain (missing parts from reference TRBV11-2 and TRBJ2-1): EAGVAQSPRYKIIEKRQSVAFWCNPISGHATLYWYQQILGQGPKLLIQFQNNGVVDDSQLPKDRFSAERLKGVDSTLKIQPAKLEDSAVYLCASSLDERLAGNNEQFFGPGTRLTVL.

This clone occurred a few times. The chain couples TRBV7-6 to TRBJ1-5; the match to TRBD1 covers 9 bases. This CDR3 spans 15 amino acids. Trimming cost V 5 bases and J 4 bases; bases outside gene matches: 6. Germline CDR1 and CDR2: SGHVS and FNYEAQ. CDR3 coding DNA: TGTGCCAGCAGCCCCAGACAGGGGGGGAATCAGCCCCAGCATTTT. This gives the protein CASSPRQGGNQPQHF.

The J gene is TRBJ2-6, the V gene TRBV27; TRBD1 is a possible D gene (6 bases). Germline V gene sequence: CDR1 MNHEY, CDR2 SMNVEV (reference sequence). Trimming took 6 bases from V and 3 from J, leaving 21 bases between them. CDR3 size: 18 residues. The CDR3 loop reads CASSRLLLGAGGANVLTF. For the CDR3, the DNA is TGTGCCAGCAGCCGCCTTCTGTTGGGGGCGGGTGGGGCCAACGTCCTGACTTTC.

The CDR3 loop reads CASSQDRLNNSPLHF. In DNA, the CDR3 is TGCGCCAGCAGCCAAGACAGGTTGAATAATTCACCCCTCCACTTT. V gene TRBV4-1 combines with J gene TRBJ1-6; unclear D gene. CDR1 MGHRA and CDR2 YSYEKL come from the germline V gene. V was clipped by 0 bases and J by 5 bases, with 8 bases between them. This CDR3 spans 15 amino acids.

The chain couples TRBV4-1 to TRBJ2-5; unclear D gene. Germline CDR1 and CDR2: MGHRA and YSYEKL. V was trimmed by 5 bases and J by 4 bases, leaving 20 bases between them. The CDR3 sequence is 16 residues long. Here the CDR3 reads CASSDSKGRSRETQYF. The CDR3 DNA follows: TGCGCCAGCAGCGATTCCAAGGGCCGCAGTAGAGAGACCCAGTACTTC.

A single count supports this clone. This chain uses TRBV5-1 with TRBJ2-6; 9 bases are a match to TRBD1. J gave up 0 bases and V 0 bases, and 4 bases lay outside the gene matches. This CDR3 is 18 amino acids long. Per the germline V gene, CDR1 is SGHRS and CDR2 is YFSETQ. The CDR3 DNA reads TGCGCCAGCAGCTTGGACAGGGGGCTTAGCTCTGGGGCCAACGTCCTGACTTTC. This translates into CASSLDRGLSSGANVLTF.

This chain joins TRBV7-9 and TRBJ2-2; maybe TRBD1 (5 bases). This CDR3 contains 13 residues. Looked up from germline, CDR1 is SEHNR and CDR2 is FQNEAQ (reference sequence). V dropped 6 bases and J dropped 10 bases, with 15 bases sitting between them. The chain's CDR3 is CASRKDSSEELFF. The CDR3 nucleotides read TGTGCCAGCAGGAAAGACAGCTCCGAGGAGCTGTTTTTT.